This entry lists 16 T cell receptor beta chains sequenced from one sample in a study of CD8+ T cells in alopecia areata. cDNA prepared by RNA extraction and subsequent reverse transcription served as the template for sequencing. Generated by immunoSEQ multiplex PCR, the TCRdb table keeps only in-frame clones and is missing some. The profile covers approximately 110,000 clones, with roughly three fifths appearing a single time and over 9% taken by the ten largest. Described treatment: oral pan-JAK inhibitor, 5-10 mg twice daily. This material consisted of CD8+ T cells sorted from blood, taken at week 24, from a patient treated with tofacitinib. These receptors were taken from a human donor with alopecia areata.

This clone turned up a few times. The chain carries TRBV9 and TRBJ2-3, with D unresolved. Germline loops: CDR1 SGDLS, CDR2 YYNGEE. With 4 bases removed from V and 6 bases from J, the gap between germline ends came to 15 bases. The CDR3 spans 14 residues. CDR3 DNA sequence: TGTGCCAGCAGCCCAAGGCCCCCTGGGGATACGCAGTATTTT. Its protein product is CASSPRPPGDTQYF.

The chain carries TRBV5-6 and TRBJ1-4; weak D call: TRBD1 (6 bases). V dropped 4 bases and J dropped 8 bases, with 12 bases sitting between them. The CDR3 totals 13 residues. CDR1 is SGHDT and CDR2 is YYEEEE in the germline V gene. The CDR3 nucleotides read TGTGCCAGCAGCGGGGGCCAAGGCGAAAAACTGTTTTTT. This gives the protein CASSGGQGEKLFF. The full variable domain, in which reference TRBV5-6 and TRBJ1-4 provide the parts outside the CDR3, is DAGVTQSPTHLIKTRGQQVTLRCSPKSGHDTVSWYQQALGQGPQFIFQYYEEEERQRGNFPDRFSGHQFPNYSSELNVNALLLGDSALYLCASSGGQGEKLFFGSGTQLSVL.

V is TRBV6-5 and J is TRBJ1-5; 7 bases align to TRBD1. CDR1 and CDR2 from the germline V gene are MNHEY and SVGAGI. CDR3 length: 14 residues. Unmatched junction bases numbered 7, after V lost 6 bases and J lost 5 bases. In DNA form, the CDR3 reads TGTGCCAGCAGCCAGGGGGGTGAAGATCAGCCCCAGCATTTT. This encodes CASSQGGEDQPQHF.

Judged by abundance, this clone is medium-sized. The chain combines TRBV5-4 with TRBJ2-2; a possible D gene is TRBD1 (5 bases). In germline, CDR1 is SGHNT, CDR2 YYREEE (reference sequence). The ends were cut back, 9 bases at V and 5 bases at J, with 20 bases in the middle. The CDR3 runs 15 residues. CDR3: CAISPKGKGTGELFF. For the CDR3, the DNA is TGTGCCATATCCCCGAAGGGAAAGGGGACCGGGGAGCTGTTTTTT.

In DNA, the CDR3 is TGTGCCTGGAGTGTGTTAGGGAGGCGGTCAGAAGCTTTCTTT. Its translation: CAWSVLGRRSEAFF. The V and J genes are TRBV30 and TRBJ1-1; D call uncertain. The CDR3 sequence is 14 residues long. V was cut by 0 bases and J by 8 bases, with 16 bases left in between. Germline CDR1 GTSNPN, CDR2 SVGIG (reference sequence).

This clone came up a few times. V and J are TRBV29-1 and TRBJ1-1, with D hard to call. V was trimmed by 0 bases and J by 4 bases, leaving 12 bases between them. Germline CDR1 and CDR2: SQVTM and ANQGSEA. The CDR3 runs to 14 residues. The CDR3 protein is CSVEDLWGGTEAFF. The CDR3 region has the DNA TGCAGCGTTGAAGATCTCTGGGGTGGCACTGAAGCTTTCTTT. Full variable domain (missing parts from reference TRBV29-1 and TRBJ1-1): SAVISQKPSRDICQRGTSLTIQCQVDSQVTMMFWYRQQPGQSLTLIATANQGSEATYESGFVIDKFPISRPNLTFSTLTVSNMSPEDSSIYLCSVEDLWGGTEAFFGQGTRLTVV.

CDR3 sequence: CASRSWRIPNTGELFF. CDR3 nucleotides: TGTGCCAGTAGGTCTTGGCGTATCCCGAACACCGGGGAGCTGTTTTTT. This rearrangement joins TRBV19 to TRBJ2-2; D ambiguous. This CDR3 is built from 16 residues. Per germline, CDR1 LNHDA and CDR2 SQIVND (reference sequence). V was cut by 6 bases and J by 0 bases, with 14 bases left in between.

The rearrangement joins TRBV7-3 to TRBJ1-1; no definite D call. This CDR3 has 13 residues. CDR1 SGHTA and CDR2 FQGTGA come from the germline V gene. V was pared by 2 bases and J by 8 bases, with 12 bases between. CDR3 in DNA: TGTGCCAGCAGCTTACGAAGAGTCCCAGAAGCTTTCTTT. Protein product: CASSLRRVPEAFF.

In DNA form, the CDR3 reads TGCAGCGTTGAAGATTCCGTCCAGACCGAGTTCTTC. It is translated as CSVEDSVQTEFF. V usage is TRBV29-1 and J usage is TRBJ2-1, with unresolved D. The CDR3 runs to 12 residues. The germline V gene has CDR1 SQVTM and CDR2 ANQGSEA. V lost 0 bases and J lost 14, with 14 bases in between.

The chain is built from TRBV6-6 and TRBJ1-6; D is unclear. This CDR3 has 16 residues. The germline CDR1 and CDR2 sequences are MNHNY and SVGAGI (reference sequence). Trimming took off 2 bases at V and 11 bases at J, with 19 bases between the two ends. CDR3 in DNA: TGTGCCAGCAGTTACCTAAACGCCATCAGGAAGACACCCCTCCACTTT. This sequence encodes CASSYLNAIRKTPLHF.

The CDR3 region is CATSPGQSYEQYF. In DNA form, the CDR3 reads TGTGCCACCTCACCCGGACAGTCCTACGAGCAGTACTTC. The chain carries TRBV7-9 and TRBJ2-7; maybe TRBD1 (6 bases). Trimming took 10 bases from V and 1 from J, leaving 14 bases between them. Germline V gene sequence: CDR1 SEHNR, CDR2 FQNEAQ (reference sequence). The CDR3 sequence is 13 residues long. Using reference TRBV7-9 and TRBJ2-7 for the parts outside the CDR3, the full variable domain is DTGVSQNPRHKITKRGQNVTFRCDPISEHNRLYWYRQTLGQGPEFLTYFQNEAQLEKSRLLSDRFSAERPKGSFSTLEIQRTEQGDSAMYLCATSPGQSYEQYFGPGTRLTVT.

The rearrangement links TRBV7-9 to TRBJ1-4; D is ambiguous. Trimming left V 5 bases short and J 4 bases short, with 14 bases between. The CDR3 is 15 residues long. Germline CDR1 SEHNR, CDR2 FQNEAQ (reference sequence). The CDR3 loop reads CASSALGQFNEKLFF. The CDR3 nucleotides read TGTGCCAGCAGCGCCTTGGGTCAGTTTAATGAAAAACTGTTTTTT.

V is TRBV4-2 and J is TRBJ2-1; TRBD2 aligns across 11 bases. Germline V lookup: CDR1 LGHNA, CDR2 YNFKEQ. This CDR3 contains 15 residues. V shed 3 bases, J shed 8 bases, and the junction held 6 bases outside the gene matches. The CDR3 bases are TGTGCCAGCAGCCACCCCACTAGCGGGGGTGATGAGCAGTTCTTC. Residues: CASSHPTSGGDEQFF.

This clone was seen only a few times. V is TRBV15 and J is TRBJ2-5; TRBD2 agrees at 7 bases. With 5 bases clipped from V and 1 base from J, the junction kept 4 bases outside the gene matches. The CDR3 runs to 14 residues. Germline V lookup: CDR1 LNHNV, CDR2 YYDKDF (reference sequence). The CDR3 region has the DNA TGTGCCACCAGCGGGGGGGTGACCCAAGAGACCCAGTACTTC. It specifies CATSGGVTQETQYF.

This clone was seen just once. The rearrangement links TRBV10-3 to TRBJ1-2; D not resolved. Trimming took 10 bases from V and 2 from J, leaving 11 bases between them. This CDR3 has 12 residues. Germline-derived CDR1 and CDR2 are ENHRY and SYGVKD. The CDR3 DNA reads TGTGCCAGCCGGACCGAGAACTATGGCTACACCTTC. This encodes CASRTENYGYTF.

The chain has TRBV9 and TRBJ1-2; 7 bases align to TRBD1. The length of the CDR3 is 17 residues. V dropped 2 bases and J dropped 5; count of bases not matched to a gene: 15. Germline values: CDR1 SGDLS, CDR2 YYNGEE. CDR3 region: CASSVSSARGGYYGYTF. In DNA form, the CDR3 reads TGTGCCAGCAGCGTTAGTAGCGCCAGGGGGGGTTATTATGGCTACACCTTC.